This T cell receptor beta chain comes out of a study of blood T cells in healthy people across ages. There are 14 residues in the CDR3. The V end lost 4 bases, the J end lost 0 bases, and 7 bases lay between the germline ends. Germline CDR1 reads SGHTA; CDR2 reads FQGNSA. A second PCR of 7 to 11 cycles used a sample-barcoded 5' primer and a J-beta primer mix. TCRdb redid the calling of the 5' RACE reads with MiXCR, one entry per CDR3 protein. The repertoire consists of 600,000 to 900,000 distinct CDR3 sequences, with 20% to 30% occurring once and the leading ten covering around 2.9%. Roughly 10 milliliters was the volume of peripheral blood drawn from each donor. This sample was also put to use in a study of T cells of mothers and their children. That report adds: Material was donated by three healthy Caucasian mothers and their six children. Reads obtained per mother exceeded 10 million TCR beta CDR3 reads, with several million obtained per child. Slightly higher, non-significant overlap characterized related mother-child pairs relative to unrelated pairs.

The chain couples TRBV7-2 to TRBJ1-3, with D tentatively TRBD1 (5 bases). This TCR derives from a boy under 18 in good health. Specimen: blood. The CDR3 is CASSSGTSGNTIYF. CDR3 in DNA: TGTGCCAGCAGCTCCGGGACCTCTGGAAACACCATATATTTT.